These 14 T cell receptor beta chains originate from one sample sequenced in a study of blood T cell repertoires in COVID-19. The method was immunoSEQ multiplex PCR; TCRdb's version includes in-frame clones alone and lacks a portion of them. The sample lists 540,000 or so clones, roughly 89% seen once, with under 8.5% in the top ten. Sequences were obtained from peripheral blood. These receptors were collected from a woman aged 45-59 years with COVID-19, enrolled during active disease.

The J gene is TRBJ2-7, the V gene TRBV19; 11 bases align to TRBD1. Trimming removed 3 bases from V and 5 bases from J; junction bases left unmatched: 6. This CDR3 is built from 15 residues. Germline values: CDR1 LNHDA, CDR2 SQIVND (reference sequence). As DNA, the CDR3 is TGTGCCAGTAGTATCGGACAGGGGGCATCAAACGAGCAGTACTTC. This gives the protein CASSIGQGASNEQYF. Variable domain in full (rest from reference TRBV19 and TRBJ2-7): DGGITQSPKYLFRKEGQNVTLSCEQNLNHDAMYWYRQDPGQGLRLIYYSQIVNDFQKGDIAEGYSVSREKKESFPLTVTSAQKNPTAFYLCASSIGQGASNEQYFGPGTRLTVT.

V gene TRBV2 combines with J gene TRBJ2-6; TRBD1 is a possible D gene (5 bases). V was pared by 6 bases and J by 0 bases, with 12 bases between. CDR3 length equals 16 residues. Germline V gives CDR1 SNHLY, CDR2 FYNNEI. The CDR3 sequence: CASSPRQRSGANVLTF. For the CDR3, the DNA is TGTGCCAGCAGCCCCCGACAGCGCTCTGGGGCCAACGTCCTGACTTTC.

The chain couples TRBV5-1 to TRBJ1-5; a possible D gene is TRBD1 (6 bases). The ends were cut back, 0 bases at V and 7 bases at J, with 11 bases in the middle. This CDR3 comprises 14 residues. Per germline, CDR1 SGHRS and CDR2 YFSETQ. The CDR3 loop reads CASSLVSGGQPQHF. In nucleotides, the CDR3 is TGCGCCAGCAGCTTGGTATCTGGGGGCCAGCCCCAGCATTTT.

The chain employs TRBV7-3 and TRBJ2-5; possible D gene TRBD1, 6 bases. The CDR3 extends over 15 amino acids. Germline-derived CDR1 and CDR2 are SGHTA and FQGTGA. V was cut by 1 base and J by 2 bases, with 11 bases left in between. The CDR3 DNA reads TGTGCCAGCAGCTTAAAGGGCACAGGGCAAGAGACCCAGTACTTC. Residues: CASSLKGTGQETQYF.

The V and J genes are TRBV6-5 and TRBJ2-7, with 8 nucleotides matching TRBD1. The CDR3 consists of 14 residues. Germline V gene lookup returns CDR1 MNHEY and CDR2 SVGAGI. V shed 6 bases and J 3 bases; nucleotides not matched to a gene: 7. The CDR3 region is CASSRDRPNYEQYF. The DNA for the CDR3 is TGTGCCAGCAGCCGGGACAGGCCTAACTACGAGCAGTACTTC.

The genes are TRBV2 and TRBJ2-1, with 11 nucleotides matching TRBD1. V was clipped by 7 bases and J by 9 bases; unmatched bases: 5. CDR1 SNHLY and CDR2 FYNNEI come from the germline V gene. The CDR3 totals 13 residues. CDR3 in amino acids: CASKGQGVGEQFF. CDR3 DNA sequence: TGTGCCAGCAAGGGACAGGGGGTTGGTGAGCAGTTCTTC.

V and J are TRBV12-3 or TRBV12-4 and TRBJ2-7; 8 bases match TRBD1. Trimming at V came to 5 bases and at J to 6 bases, leaving 6 bases not matched to a gene. CDR3 length equals 13 residues. This chain's CDR3 is CASSGQGVGEQYF. The DNA of the CDR3 is TGTGCCAGCAGTGGACAGGGCGTAGGCGAGCAGTACTTC.

This sequence joins TRBV6-1 and TRBJ1-1; perhaps TRBD1 as D (6 bases). CDR3 length: 15 amino acids. Trimming took 3 bases from V and 5 from J, leaving 16 bases between them. Germline lookup yields CDR1 MNHNS and CDR2 SASEGT. DNA of the CDR3: TGTGCCAGCAGTGAGCCCAGGGGTAGACGGACTGAAGCTTTCTTT. It encodes CASSEPRGRRTEAFF.

The chain uses TRBV6-4 and TRBJ1-2, with 8 bases aligning to TRBD1. The V and J ends lost 6 bases and 13 bases, in that order; junction bases with no gene match: 10. This CDR3 region has 12 residues. Per the germline V gene, CDR1 is MRHNA and CDR2 is SNTAGT. CDR3 protein: CASRGGTGSATF. The CDR3 bases are TGTGCCAGCAGGGGTGGGACAGGATCGGCCACCTTC.

There are a few counts of this clone. The chain uses TRBV2 and TRBJ1-3, with D perhaps TRBD1 (5 bases). The germline CDR1 and CDR2 sequences are SNHLY and FYNNEI. V dropped 4 bases and J dropped 0 bases, with 22 bases sitting between them. The CDR3 has 19 amino acids. In DNA, the CDR3 is TGTGCCAGCAGTGGGGGGGGAAAACAGGCTTCTGTCTCTGGAAACACCATATATTTT. Its translation is CASSGGGKQASVSGNTIYF.

The gene calls are TRBV2 and TRBJ2-6; no definite D call. CDR3 length equals 13 residues. V lost 6 bases and J lost 1, with 4 bases in between. Germline assignment: CDR1 SNHLY and CDR2 FYNNEI. The CDR3, as DNA: TGTGCCAGCAGACTATCTGGGGCCAACGTCCTGACTTTC. Translation gives CASRLSGANVLTF.

This clone was found a few times. The chain employs TRBV25-1 and TRBJ1-1; D may be TRBD1 (5 bases). This CDR3 has 14 residues. The germline V gene has CDR1 MGHDK and CDR2 SYGVNS. V was cut by 2 bases and J by 6 bases, with 13 bases left in between. CDR3 in DNA: TGTGCCAGCAGTGAACACGGGGGGAGGGCTGAAGCTTTCTTT. The encoded protein is CASSEHGGRAEAFF.

The V call is TRBV19, the J call TRBJ1-5; D perhaps matches TRBD1 (6 bases). CDR1 is LNHDA and CDR2 is SQIVND in the germline V gene (reference sequence). V was shortened by 4 bases and J by 4 bases, with 17 bases between the two germline ends. The CDR3 consists of 16 residues. The CDR3: CASSNPFTGWNQPQHF. The CDR3 DNA sequence: TGTGCCAGTAGTAACCCGTTTACAGGGTGGAATCAGCCCCAGCATTTT.

The V call is TRBV7-8, the J call TRBJ1-3; D perhaps matches TRBD1 (6 bases). V lost 2 bases and J lost 0, with 23 bases in between. CDR1 is SGHVS, CDR2 FQNEAQ, per germline. This CDR3 is built from 20 residues. The CDR3 sequence: CASSLFLPGHRQSSGNTIYF. CDR3 nucleotide sequence: TGTGCCAGCAGCTTATTCCTGCCGGGACACCGCCAGAGCTCTGGAAACACCATATATTTT.